This record covers a single T cell receptor (beta chain). CDR3 length: 15 residues. Germline V lookup: CDR1 MDHEN, CDR2 SYDVKM. Trimming removed 6 bases at V and 2 bases at J, with 16 bases between. The data were obtained in a study of blood T cell repertoires in COVID-19. Study information: From the United States, Italy and Spain came samples of acute and convalescent COVID-19. PBMCs, B-cell-depleted T cells, or T cells provided the cDNA or gDNA that made up the material.

Original data processing: Amplified reference gene primers provided the basis for estimating nucleated cell counts. The method was immunoSEQ multiplex PCR; TCRdb's version includes in-frame clones alone and lacks a portion of them. That table gives V, J and clone size, and the DNA gave D and trimming. The sample holds fewer than 90,000 clones, roughly 85% seen once. Sequenced sample: peripheral blood. V usage is TRBV28 and J usage is TRBJ1-1; a weak D match, TRBD1 (6 bases). The TCR sequence derives from a man aged 25-40 years with acute or convalescent COVID-19. This CDR3 is CASSTPDRLNTEAFF. The CDR3 DNA reads TGTGCCAGCAGCACCCCGGACAGACTCAACACTGAAGCTTTCTTT.